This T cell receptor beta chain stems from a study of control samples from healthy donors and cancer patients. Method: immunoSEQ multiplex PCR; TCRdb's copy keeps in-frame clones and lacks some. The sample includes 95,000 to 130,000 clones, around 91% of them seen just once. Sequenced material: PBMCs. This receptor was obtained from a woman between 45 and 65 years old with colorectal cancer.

CDR3 DNA sequence: TGTGCCAGCAGCTTAGATAGGGCAGCTAGCTCCTACGAGCAGTACTTC. Protein: CASSLDRAASSYEQYF. V and J are TRBV11-2 and TRBJ2-7; D not certain. The V end lost 0 bases, the J end lost 0 bases, and 12 bases lay between the germline ends. Germline V CDR1 and CDR2: SGHAT, FQNNGV. The length of the CDR3 is 16 residues.